This T cell receptor (beta chain) was profiled in a study of cytomegalovirus exposure and HLA in healthy donors. The wider study: Earlier results showed 90 million to 130 million unique TCR beta sequences derived from approximately 170 million T cells.

Though nominally healthy at sampling, donors likely had unrecorded immune exposures. The junction had 15 bases not matched to a gene; V was cut back by 0 bases and J by 10 bases. Germline CDR1 MGHRA, CDR2 YSYEKL. The CDR3 sequence is 20 residues long. As concerns this clone: Its target is unknown.

The PCR used 60 Vbeta and 13 Jbeta primers. TCRdb's copy holds only in-frame clones and misses some; the assay was immunoSEQ multiplex PCR. This sample has over 130,000 clones, with about 75% found just once. Study findings and constraints: HLA-A and HLA-B allele assignments for most subjects were reportedly predicted accurately using TCR beta sequences. Roughly even sequencing depth across donors was the assumption behind the presence/absence analyses.

The V gene is TRBV4-1, the J gene TRBJ2-1; 16 positions agree with TRBD2. This TCR was recovered from a woman aged 25 to 39 in good health and CMV-seronegative. Specimen: PBMCs. CDR3 nucleotide sequence: TGCGCCAGCAGCCAAGAGGTCGGTGTAGGGACTAGCGGGAGGGCCGGGGAGCAGTTCTTC. Protein sequence: CASSQEVGVGTSGRAGEQFF.